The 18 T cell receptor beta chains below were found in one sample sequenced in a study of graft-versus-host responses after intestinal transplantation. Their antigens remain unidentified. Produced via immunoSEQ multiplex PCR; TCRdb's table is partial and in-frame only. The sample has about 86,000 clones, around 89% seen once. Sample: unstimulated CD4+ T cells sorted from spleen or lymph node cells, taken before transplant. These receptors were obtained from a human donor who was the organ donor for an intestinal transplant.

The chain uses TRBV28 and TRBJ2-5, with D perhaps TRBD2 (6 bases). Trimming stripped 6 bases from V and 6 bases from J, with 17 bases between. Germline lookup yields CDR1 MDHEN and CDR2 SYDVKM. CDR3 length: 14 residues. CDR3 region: CASSQPVGGQTQYF. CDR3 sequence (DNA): TGTGCCAGCAGCCAACCCGTGGGGGGTCAGACCCAGTACTTC.

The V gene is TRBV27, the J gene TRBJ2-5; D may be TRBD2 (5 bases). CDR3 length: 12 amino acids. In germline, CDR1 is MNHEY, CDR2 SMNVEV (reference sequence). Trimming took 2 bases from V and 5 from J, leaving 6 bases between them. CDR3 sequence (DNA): TGTGCCAGCAGTTTACCGGGGGAGACCCAGTACTTC. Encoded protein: CASSLPGETQYF.

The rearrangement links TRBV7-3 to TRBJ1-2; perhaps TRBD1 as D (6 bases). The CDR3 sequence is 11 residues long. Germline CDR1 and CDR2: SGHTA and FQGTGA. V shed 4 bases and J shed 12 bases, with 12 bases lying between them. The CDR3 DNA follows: TGTGCCAGCAGCTCCTACAGGGAACACACCTTC. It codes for CASSSYREHTF.

CDR3 nucleotides: TGTGCCAGCGGGACTAGCGGGGGGCTGAGGACCGGGGAGCTGTTTTTT. Residues: CASGTSGGLRTGELFF. The rearrangement uses TRBV7-3 and TRBJ2-2, with 15 bases lining up with TRBD2. The CDR3 has 16 amino acids. Per the germline V gene, CDR1 is SGHTA and CDR2 is FQGTGA. The V and J ends lost 8 bases and 5 bases, in that order; junction bases with no gene match: 6.

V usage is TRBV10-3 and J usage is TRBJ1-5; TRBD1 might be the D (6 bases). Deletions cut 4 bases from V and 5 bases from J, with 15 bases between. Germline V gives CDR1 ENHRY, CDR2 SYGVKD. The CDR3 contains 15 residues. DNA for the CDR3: TGTGCCATCAGTGGGCTGGCAGGGGACGATCAGCCCCAGCATTTT. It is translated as CAISGLAGDDQPQHF.

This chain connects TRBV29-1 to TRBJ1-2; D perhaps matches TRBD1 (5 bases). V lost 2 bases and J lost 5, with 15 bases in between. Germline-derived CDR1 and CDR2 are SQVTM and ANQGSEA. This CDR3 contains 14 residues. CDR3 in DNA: TGCAGCGTTGAAAGTCGCGGGGCCGGATATGGCTACACCTTC. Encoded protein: CSVESRGAGYGYTF.

CDR3 DNA sequence: TGTGCCAGCAGTTTTCTCAAACCAGGGCGTTACAATGAGCAGTTCTTC. Protein: CASSFLKPGRYNEQFF. V gene TRBV27 combines with J gene TRBJ2-1, with a tentative D call TRBD1 (5 bases). Germline assignment: CDR1 MNHEY and CDR2 SMNVEV (reference sequence). Trimming removed 3 bases at V and 4 bases at J, with 16 bases between. The CDR3 totals 16 residues.

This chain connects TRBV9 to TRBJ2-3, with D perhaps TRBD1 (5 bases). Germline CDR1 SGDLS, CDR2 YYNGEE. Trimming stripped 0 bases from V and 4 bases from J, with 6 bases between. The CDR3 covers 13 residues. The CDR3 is CASSVGGPDTQYF. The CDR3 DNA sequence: TGTGCCAGCAGCGTAGGGGGCCCAGATACGCAGTATTTT.

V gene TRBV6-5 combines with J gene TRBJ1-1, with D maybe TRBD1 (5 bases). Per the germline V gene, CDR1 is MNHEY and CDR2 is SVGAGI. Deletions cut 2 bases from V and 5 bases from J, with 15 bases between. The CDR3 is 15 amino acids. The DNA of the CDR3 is TGTGCCAGCAGTTACGATTGGGGGGTAGGAACTGAAGCTTTCTTT. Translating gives CASSYDWGVGTEAFF.

CDR3 in DNA: TGTGCCAGCAGCTTAGGCCCAGCGGGGCAAAAAGAGACCCAGTACTTC. Translation gives CASSLGPAGQKETQYF. V usage is TRBV11-3 and J usage is TRBJ2-5, with 7 bases that match TRBD2. Germline V gene lookup returns CDR1 SGHNT and CDR2 YENEEA. The trim removed 1 base at V and 3 bases at J, leaving 8 bases unmatched. The CDR3 length is 16 residues.

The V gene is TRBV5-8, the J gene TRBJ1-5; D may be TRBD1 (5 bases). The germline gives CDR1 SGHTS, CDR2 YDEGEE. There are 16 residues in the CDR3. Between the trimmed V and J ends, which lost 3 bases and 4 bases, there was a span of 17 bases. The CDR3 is CASSWGLAGGNQPQHF. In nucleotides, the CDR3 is TGTGCCAGCAGCTGGGGACTCGCCGGAGGGAATCAGCCCCAGCATTTT.

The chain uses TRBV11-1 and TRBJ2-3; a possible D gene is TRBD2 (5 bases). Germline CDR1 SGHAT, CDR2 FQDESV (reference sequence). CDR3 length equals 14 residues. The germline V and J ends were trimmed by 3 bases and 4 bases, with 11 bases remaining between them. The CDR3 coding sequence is TGTGCCAGCAGCTTTCAGCGGAACCCAGATACGCAGTATTTT. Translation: CASSFQRNPDTQYF.

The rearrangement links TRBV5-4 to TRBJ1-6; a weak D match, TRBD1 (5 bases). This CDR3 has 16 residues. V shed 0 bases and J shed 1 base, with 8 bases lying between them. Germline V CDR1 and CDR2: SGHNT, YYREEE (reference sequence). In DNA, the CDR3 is TGTGCCAGCAGCTTGGATAGGGGTTCCTATAATTCACCCCTCCACTTT. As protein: CASSLDRGSYNSPLHF.

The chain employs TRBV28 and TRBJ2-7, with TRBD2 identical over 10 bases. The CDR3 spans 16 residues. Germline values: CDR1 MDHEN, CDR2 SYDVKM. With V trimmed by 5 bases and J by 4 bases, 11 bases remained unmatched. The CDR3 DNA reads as TGTGCCAGCAGTAAGGCTACTAGCGGGGTGATATACGAGCAGTACTTC. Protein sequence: CASSKATSGVIYEQYF.

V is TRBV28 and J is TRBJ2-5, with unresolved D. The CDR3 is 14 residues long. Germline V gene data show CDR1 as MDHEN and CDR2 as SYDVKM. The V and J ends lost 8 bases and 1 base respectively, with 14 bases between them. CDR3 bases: TGTGCCAGCGCCCGAGGAGTGGGCCAAGAGACCCAGTACTTC. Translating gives CASARGVGQETQYF.

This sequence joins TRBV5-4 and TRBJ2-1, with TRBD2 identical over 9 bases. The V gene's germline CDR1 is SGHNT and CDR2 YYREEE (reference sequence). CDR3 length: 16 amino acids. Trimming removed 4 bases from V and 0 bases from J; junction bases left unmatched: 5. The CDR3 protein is CASSQGSGSSYNEQFF. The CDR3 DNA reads TGTGCCAGCAGCCAAGGTAGCGGGAGCTCCTACAATGAGCAGTTCTTC.

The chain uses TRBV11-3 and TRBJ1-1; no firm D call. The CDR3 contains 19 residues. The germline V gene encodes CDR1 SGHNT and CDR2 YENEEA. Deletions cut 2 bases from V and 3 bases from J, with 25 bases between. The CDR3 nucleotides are TGTGCCAGCAGCTTAAGGCGGGATTGGGGATTCCTAAGGGACACTGAAGCTTTCTTT. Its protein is CASSLRRDWGFLRDTEAFF. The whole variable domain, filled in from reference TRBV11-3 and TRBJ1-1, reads EAGVVQSPRYKIIEKKQPVAFWCNPISGHNTLYWYLQNLGQGPELLIRYENEEAVDDSQLPKDRFSAERLKGVDSTLKIQPAELGDSAVYLCASSLRRDWGFLRDTEAFFGQGTRLTVV.

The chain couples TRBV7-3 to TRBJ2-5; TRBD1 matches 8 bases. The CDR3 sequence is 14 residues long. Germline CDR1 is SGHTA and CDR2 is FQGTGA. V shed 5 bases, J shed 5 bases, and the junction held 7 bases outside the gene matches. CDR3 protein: CASSVAGGRETQYF. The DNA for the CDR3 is TGTGCCAGCAGCGTTGCAGGGGGCCGGGAGACCCAGTACTTC.